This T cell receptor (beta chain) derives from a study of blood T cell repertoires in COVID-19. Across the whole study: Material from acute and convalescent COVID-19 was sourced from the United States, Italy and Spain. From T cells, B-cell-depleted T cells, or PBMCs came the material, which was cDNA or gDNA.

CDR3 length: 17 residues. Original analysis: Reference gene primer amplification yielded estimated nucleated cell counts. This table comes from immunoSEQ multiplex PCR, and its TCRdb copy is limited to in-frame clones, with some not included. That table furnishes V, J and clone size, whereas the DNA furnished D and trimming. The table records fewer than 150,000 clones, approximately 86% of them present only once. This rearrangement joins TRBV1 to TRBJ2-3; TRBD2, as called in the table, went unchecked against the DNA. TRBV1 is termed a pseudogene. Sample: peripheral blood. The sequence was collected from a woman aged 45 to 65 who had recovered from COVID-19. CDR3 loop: CTSSPEGGVKGTDTQYF. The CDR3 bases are TGCACCAGCAGCCCAGAGGGGGGAGTTAAGGGGACAGATACGCAGTATTTT.